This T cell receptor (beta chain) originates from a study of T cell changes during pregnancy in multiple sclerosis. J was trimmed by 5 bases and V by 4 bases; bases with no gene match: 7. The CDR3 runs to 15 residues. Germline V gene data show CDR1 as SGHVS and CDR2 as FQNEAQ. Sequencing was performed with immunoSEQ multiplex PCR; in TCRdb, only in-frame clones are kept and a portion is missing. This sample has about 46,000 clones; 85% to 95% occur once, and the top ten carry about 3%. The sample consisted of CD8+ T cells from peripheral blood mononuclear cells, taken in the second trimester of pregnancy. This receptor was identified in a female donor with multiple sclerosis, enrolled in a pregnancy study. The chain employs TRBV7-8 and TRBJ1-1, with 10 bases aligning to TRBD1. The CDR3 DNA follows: TGTGCCAGCAGCTGGGTCGGGACAGGGGCTACTGAAGCTTTCTTT. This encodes CASSWVGTGATEAFF.